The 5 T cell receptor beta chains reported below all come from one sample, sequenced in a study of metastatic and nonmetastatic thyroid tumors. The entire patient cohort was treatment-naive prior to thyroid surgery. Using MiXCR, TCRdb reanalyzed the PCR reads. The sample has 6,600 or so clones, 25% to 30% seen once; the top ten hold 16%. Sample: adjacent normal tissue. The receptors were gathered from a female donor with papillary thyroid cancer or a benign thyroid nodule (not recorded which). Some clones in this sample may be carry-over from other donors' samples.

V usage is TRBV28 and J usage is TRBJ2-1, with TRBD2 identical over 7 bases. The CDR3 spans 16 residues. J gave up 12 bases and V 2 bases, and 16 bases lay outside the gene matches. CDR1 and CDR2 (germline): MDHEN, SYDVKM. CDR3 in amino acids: CASSLVGGSSYNRQFF. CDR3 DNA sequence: TGTGCCAGCAGTTTAGTCGGCGGGAGCTCCTACAACAGGCAGTTCTTC. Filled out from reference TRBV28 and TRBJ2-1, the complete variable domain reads DVKVTQSSRYLVKRTGEKVFLECVQDMDHENMFWYRQDPGLGLRLIYFSYDVKMKEKGDIPEGYSVSREKKERFSLILESASTNQTSMYLCASSLVGGSSYNRQFFGPGTRLTVL.

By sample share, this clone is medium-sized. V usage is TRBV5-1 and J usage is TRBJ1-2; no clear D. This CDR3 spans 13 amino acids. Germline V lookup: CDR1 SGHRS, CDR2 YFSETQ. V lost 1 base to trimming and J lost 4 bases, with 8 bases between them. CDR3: CASSLSPPYGYTF. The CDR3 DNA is TGCGCCAGCAGCTTGTCCCCTCCCTATGGCTACACCTTC.

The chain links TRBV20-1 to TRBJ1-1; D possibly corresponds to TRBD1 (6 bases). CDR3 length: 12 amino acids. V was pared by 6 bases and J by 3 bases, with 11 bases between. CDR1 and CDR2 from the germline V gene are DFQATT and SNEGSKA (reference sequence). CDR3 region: CSAQGLDTEAFF. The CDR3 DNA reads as TGCAGTGCCCAGGGGCTGGACACTGAAGCTTTCTTT.

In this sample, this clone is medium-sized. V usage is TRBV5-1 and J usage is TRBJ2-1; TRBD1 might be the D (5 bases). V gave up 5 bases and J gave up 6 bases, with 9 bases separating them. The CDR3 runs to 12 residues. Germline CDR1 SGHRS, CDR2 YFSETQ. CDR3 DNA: TGCGCCAGCAGTAAACAGGCCAATGAGCAGTTCTTC. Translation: CASSKQANEQFF. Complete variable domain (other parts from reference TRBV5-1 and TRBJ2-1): KAGVTQTPRYLIKTRGQQVTLSCSPISGHRSVSWYQQTPGQGLQFLFEYFSETQRNKGNFPGRFSGRQFSNSRSEMNVSTLELGDSALYLCASSKQANEQFFGPGTRLTVL.

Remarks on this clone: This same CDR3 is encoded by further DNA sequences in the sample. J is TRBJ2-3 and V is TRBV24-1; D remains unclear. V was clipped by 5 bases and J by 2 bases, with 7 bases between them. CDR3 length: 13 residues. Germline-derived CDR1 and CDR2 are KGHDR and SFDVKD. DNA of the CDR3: TGTGCCACCAGTGCCCCTTCCACAGATACGCAGTATTTT. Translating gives CATSAPSTDTQYF.